This entry features one T cell receptor (beta chain) sequence. TCRdb's table, derived via immunoSEQ multiplex PCR, lists solely in-frame clones and lacks some. The table lists 300,000 to 350,000 clones, 88% of them singletons, with around 6.1% in the top ten. V lost 5 bases, J lost 4 bases, and 17 bases lay in between. Germline V gene lookup returns CDR1 SGHVS and CDR2 FNYEAQ. This CDR3 is built from 15 residues. This sample stems from a study of Ad26.COV2.S vaccination and SARS-CoV-2 variants. On the study more broadly: Doses of Ad26.COV2.S were injected into muscle once or twice, 56 days apart.

Treatment given: 15 to 20 received Ad26.COV2.S at low or high dose, single or two shots; about five received placebo; per-sample allocation not given. Each sample was drawn 63 days after the first injection (of vaccine or placebo). Based in Boston, the donor was an adult of 18-55 years. The starting material was peripheral blood, obtained in a trial of Ad26.COV2.S vaccine versus placebo. The chain links TRBV7-6 to TRBJ2-5; a weak D match, TRBD1 (6 bases). The clonotype comes from a person between 18 and 60 years old who received the Ad26.COV2.S COVID-19 vaccine or a placebo. The DNA of the CDR3 is TGTGCCAGCAGCCGAAATAGGGGGAAAGGAGAGACCCAGTACTTC. As protein: CASSRNRGKGETQYF.